The present entry profiles one T cell receptor beta chain with its context. The antigen remains unidentified. Assay: immunoSEQ multiplex PCR; the TCRdb copy retains only in-frame clones and omits some. The repertoire consists of just under 150,000 clones, with around nine tenths occurring once and the leading ten covering around 1.5%. V dropped 8 bases and J dropped 0 bases, with 11 bases sitting between them. CDR1 and CDR2 from the germline V gene are LNHDA and SQIVND (reference sequence). This CDR3 contains 14 residues. The sample comes from a study of T cell responses to AZD1222 COVID-19 vaccine. Whole-study findings and limits: Every sample of the repertoires postdated the peak T cell response.

Sequenced material: peripheral blood, taken 28 days after the second AZD1222 dose. The chain links TRBV19 to TRBJ1-3; the D gene is possibly TRBD1 (5 bases). The clonotype comes from an adult who received the AZD1222 COVID-19 vaccine. Here the CDR3 reads CASRDGSSGNTIYF. For the CDR3, the DNA is TGTGCCAGTCGGGACGGGAGCTCTGGAAACACCATATATTTT.